A selection of T cell receptor beta chains follows, all from one sample in a study of identifying expanded T cells in peripheral blood. Clones were sequenced by immunoSEQ multiplex PCR, and TCRdb holds only the in-frame ones, with some missing. The sample carries approximately 100,000 clones, 88% recorded once. Sequenced sample: blood. The receptors shown here come from a person aged 18 to 70 in good health. CDR3s include the opening cysteine and the closing phenylalanine or tryptophan. D genes are given only for firm matches. Expanded clones are given a class, and other clones once, few, many or no size at all.

TRBV11-2,-,-,TRBJ1-3,CASTRLGNTIYF,TGTGCCAGCACCCGGTTAGGAAACACCATATATTTT
TRBV5-5,-,-,TRBJ1-1,CASSLNPEAFF,TGTGCCAGCAGCTTGAATCCTGAAGCTTTCTTT
TRBV20-1,-,-,TRBJ1-1,CSVGGVTEAFF,TGCAGTGTAGGAGGGGTCACTGAAGCTTTCTTT
TRBV7-3,TRBD2,-,TRBJ2-2,CASSQTSSLAGELFF,TGTGCCAGCAGCCAGACTAGCTCGCTTGCCGGGGAGCTGTTTTTT
TRBV25-1,-,once,TRBJ1-4,CASSDPGGFHEKLFF,TGTGCCAGCAGTGACCCGGGGGGGTTTCATGAAAAACTGTTTTTT
TRBV28,TRBD2,-,TRBJ2-1,CASSLTSGTYNEQFF,TGTGCCAGCAGTTTAACTAGCGGGACTTACAATGAGCAGTTCTTC
TRBV10-3,TRBD1,-,TRBJ2-7,CAIRRQGGSYEQYF,TGTGCCATCAGGCGACAGGGTGGCTCCTACGAGCAGTACTTC
TRBV19,-,once,TRBJ2-3,CASTRGRAESTDTQYF,TGTGCCTCCACCAGGGGGAGGGCCGAGAGCACAGATACGCAGTATTTT
TRBV2,TRBD1,once,TRBJ2-7,CANQPDRGAEQYF,TGTGCCAACCAACCCGACAGGGGAGCCGAGCAGTACTTC
TRBV7-2,TRBD1,-,TRBJ1-2,CASSLAITGTAEGGYTF,TGTGCCAGCAGCTTAGCTATTACCGGGACAGCGGAAGGCGGCTACACCTTC
TRBV2,TRBD2,once,TRBJ2-1,CASSETSGRYKFF,TGTGCCAGCAGTGAGACTAGCGGGAGGTATAAGTTCTTC